This passage covers 25 T cell receptor beta chains from one sample sequenced in a study of blood T cell repertoires in COVID-19. Profiled with immunoSEQ multiplex PCR; TCRdb holds only in-frame clones, not every one. The sample records around 260,000 clones, over 75% being singletons. The sequenced sample was peripheral blood. The receptors come from a woman in her forties or fifties with acute or convalescent COVID-19.

The chain links TRBV28 to TRBJ2-7, with TRBD1 identical over 9 bases. With V trimmed by 7 bases and J by 3 bases, 7 bases remained unmatched. CDR1 MDHEN and CDR2 SYDVKM come from the germline V gene. The CDR3 has 14 residues. CDR3 loop: CASTNPGQGYEQYF. The CDR3, as DNA: TGTGCCAGCACTAACCCGGGACAGGGCTACGAGCAGTACTTC.

The rearrangement joins TRBV5-1 to TRBJ2-7; D is undetermined. This CDR3 region has 15 residues. Deletions cut 0 bases from V and 4 bases from J, with 14 bases between. Germline CDR1 reads SGHRS; CDR2 reads YFSETQ. CDR3 DNA: TGCGCCAGCAGCTTGGCTTCTGGCCTCTCTTACGAGCAGTACTTC. Protein: CASSLASGLSYEQYF. The variable domain in full, with the rest retrieved from reference TRBV5-1 and TRBJ2-7, is KAGVTQTPRYLIKTRGQQVTLSCSPISGHRSVSWYQQTPGQGLQFLFEYFSETQRNKGNFPGRFSGRQFSNSRSEMNVSTLELGDSALYLCASSLASGLSYEQYFGPGTRLTVT.

The V call is TRBV4-1, the J call TRBJ1-5; D is perhaps TRBD1 (6 bases). The CDR3 loop spans 15 amino acids. The V and J ends lost 2 bases and 6 bases respectively, with 14 bases between them. CDR1 is MGHRA and CDR2 is YSYEKL in the germline V gene. Here the CDR3 reads CASSQKGEKGQPQHF. In DNA form, the CDR3 reads TGCGCCAGCAGCCAAAAGGGGGAAAAGGGTCAGCCCCAGCATTTT.

The chain carries TRBV5-6 and TRBJ2-1; 13 positions agree with TRBD2. Germline V CDR1 and CDR2: SGHDT, YYEEEE. Trimming cost V 4 bases and J 9 bases; bases outside gene matches: 10. There are 16 residues in the CDR3. The CDR3 coding sequence is TGTGCCAGCAGCCTGGGACTAGCGGGGTTACGGGGTGAGCAGTTCTTC. Its protein is CASSLGLAGLRGEQFF. Full variable domain (rest looked up from reference TRBV5-6 and TRBJ2-1): DAGVTQSPTHLIKTRGQQVTLRCSPKSGHDTVSWYQQALGQGPQFIFQYYEEEERQRGNFPDRFSGHQFPNYSSELNVNALLLGDSALYLCASSLGLAGLRGEQFFGPGTRLTVL.

The table lists this clone with a count of one. This rearrangement joins TRBV7-9 to TRBJ1-2; D is unresolved. V was pared by 5 bases and J by 7 bases, with 14 bases between. The CDR3 contains 13 residues. The V gene's germline CDR1 is SEHNR and CDR2 FQNEAQ (reference sequence). CDR3 sequence reads: CASSTEALAGYTF. The CDR3 DNA is TGTGCCAGCAGCACGGAGGCATTGGCTGGCTACACCTTC.

This clone has more than one count but fewer than ten. DNA for the CDR3: TGTGCCAGCAGCTCAACTAGCGACTCCTACAATGAGCAGTTCTTC. This codes for CASSSTSDSYNEQFF. The rearrangement joins TRBV7-3 to TRBJ2-1; TRBD2 matches 7 bases. The CDR3 is 15 residues long. Trimming cost V 4 bases and J 0 bases; bases outside gene matches: 3. The germline V gene encodes CDR1 SGHTA and CDR2 FQGTGA.

The genes are TRBV12-3 or TRBV12-4 and TRBJ1-5; D gene unclear. This CDR3 has 12 residues. Trimming took off 7 bases at V and 4 bases at J, with 8 bases between the two ends. This chain's CDR3 is CASTVGNQPQHF. The CDR3 DNA reads TGTGCCAGCACCGTCGGGAATCAGCCCCAGCATTTT.

Of note for this clone: Its ends do not fully match the called genes, so a read error is possible. DNA for the CDR3: TGTGCCGGCAGTGCCCCGGGACTAGGGAGCGAGCAGTACTTC. Translated: CAGSAPGLGSEQYF. The genes are TRBV2 and TRBJ2-7; 8 nucleotides line up with TRBD2. Per germline, CDR1 SNHLY and CDR2 FYNNEI. This CDR3 has 14 residues.

The chain uses TRBV6-5 and TRBJ1-5; tentative D call: TRBD1 (5 bases). Germline V gives CDR1 MNHEY, CDR2 SVGAGI. The V end lost 2 bases, the J end lost 5 bases, and 7 bases lay between the germline ends. The CDR3 consists of 13 residues. The DNA for the CDR3 is TGTGCCAGCAGTTACGTCAGGGATCAGCCCCAGCATTTT. Its translation: CASSYVRDQPQHF.

V usage is TRBV29-1 and J usage is TRBJ1-2; TRBD1 aligns across 7 bases. CDR1 is SQVTM and CDR2 is ANQGSEA in the germline V gene. The CDR3 covers 14 residues. With 4 bases clipped from V and 2 bases from J, the junction kept 7 bases outside the gene matches. CDR3 sequence (DNA): TGCAGCGTTGGACCTCGGACAGGAAACTATGGCTACACCTTC. Protein product: CSVGPRTGNYGYTF.

The chain links TRBV7-9 to TRBJ1-2, with D unresolved. Germline assignment: CDR1 SEHNR and CDR2 FQNEAQ (reference sequence). Trimming pared 3 bases from V and 0 bases from J, leaving 14 bases between. The CDR3 contains 16 residues. CDR3 DNA: TGTGCCAGCAGCTTGGGCAGCGGACCAACTAACTATGGCTACACCTTC. Protein: CASSLGSGPTNYGYTF.

This clone was detected only once. The V and J genes are TRBV4-3 and TRBJ2-7; 9 bases match TRBD2. This CDR3 comprises 15 residues. The germline gives CDR1 LGHNA, CDR2 YSLEER. V gave up 1 base and J gave up 2 bases; unmatched junction bases: 3. The CDR3 DNA sequence: TGCGCCAGCAGCCAAGGGCTAGCGGGAACCTACGAGCAGTACTTC. Translated, it gives CASSQGLAGTYEQYF.

This chain uses TRBV28 with TRBJ1-2; D is ambiguous. Germline values: CDR1 MDHEN, CDR2 SYDVKM. V lost 5 bases, J lost 0 bases, and 10 bases lay in between. The CDR3 spans 14 residues. The CDR3 sequence is CASSTTPTNYGYTF. The CDR3 region has the DNA TGTGCCAGCAGTACTACCCCGACTAACTATGGCTACACCTTC.

This chain links TRBV6-6 with TRBJ2-2; 7 positions match TRBD1. V was clipped by 6 bases and J by 4 bases; unmatched bases: 11. The germline V gene has CDR1 MNHNY and CDR2 SVGAGI (reference sequence). CDR3 length equals 16 residues. The chain's CDR3 is CASRTKGAQGTGELFF. The CDR3, as DNA: TGTGCCAGCAGGACAAAGGGGGCGCAGGGCACCGGGGAGCTGTTTTTT.

This sequence joins TRBV6-2 or TRBV6-3 and TRBJ2-7, with 11 bases aligning to TRBD2. The germline V gene has CDR1 MNHEY and CDR2 SVGEGT. V dropped 6 bases and J dropped 7; count of bases not matched to a gene: 11. The CDR3 runs 15 residues. CDR3 in DNA: TGTGCCAGCAGCCCAGTGCTAGCGGGAGGAGGAGAGCAGTACTTC. It encodes CASSPVLAGGGEQYF.

This rearrangement joins TRBV7-3 to TRBJ2-7; the D is unclear. The CDR3 is 14 amino acids. Germline values: CDR1 SGHTA, CDR2 FQGTGA. The V end lost 8 bases, the J end lost 2 bases, and 16 bases lay between the germline ends. In nucleotides, the CDR3 is TGTGCCAGCGTACGATATCGACAACCCTACGAGCAGTACTTC. Protein product: CASVRYRQPYEQYF.

The V gene is TRBV2, the J gene TRBJ2-6, with a possible D match to TRBD1 (6 bases). This CDR3 spans 15 amino acids. The V end was cut by 6 bases, the J end by 2 bases, with 11 bases between. Germline V gene sequence: CDR1 SNHLY, CDR2 FYNNEI. For the CDR3, the DNA is TGTGCCAGCAGGACCCCAGGGGCTGGGGCCAACGTCCTGACTTTC. Protein: CASRTPGAGANVLTF.

The chain joins TRBV6-5 to TRBJ1-1; 7 nucleotides align to TRBD1. The J segment lost 5 bases and the V segment lost 5 bases, leaving 5 bases of the junction unmatched. Per the germline V gene, CDR1 is MNHEY and CDR2 is SVGAGI. The CDR3 runs to 13 residues. CDR3: CASSRQGVTEAFF. The CDR3 DNA reads as TGTGCCAGCAGTCGACAGGGAGTAACTGAAGCTTTCTTT.

The chain recombines TRBV2 with TRBJ2-7; D is perhaps TRBD2 (6 bases). V was cut by 8 bases and J by 4 bases, with 12 bases left in between. The CDR3 length is 12 residues. Germline CDR1 SNHLY, CDR2 FYNNEI. The chain's CDR3 is CASPAGTYEQYF. The CDR3 DNA follows: TGTGCCAGCCCAGCAGGGACTTACGAGCAGTACTTC.

The chain joins TRBV15 to TRBJ2-3, with a tentative D call TRBD2 (5 bases). In germline, CDR1 is LNHNV, CDR2 YYDKDF (reference sequence). Trimming shortened V by 3 bases and J by 2 bases, and 15 bases separated the two germline ends. CDR3 length equals 16 residues. CDR3 protein: CATSRRQRADTDTQYF. The CDR3 coding sequence is TGTGCCACCAGCAGGAGGCAACGAGCGGACACAGATACGCAGTATTTT.

J is TRBJ2-7 and V is TRBV7-9; 11 bases map to TRBD1. Germline V lookup: CDR1 SEHNR, CDR2 FQNEAQ (reference sequence). The CDR3 consists of 15 residues. V lost 5 bases and J lost 5; bases outside the gene matches: 8. CDR3 amino acids: CASSHVRDRGNEQYF. The CDR3 region has the DNA TGTGCCAGCAGCCATGTCCGGGACAGGGGGAACGAGCAGTACTTC.

The genes are TRBV2 and TRBJ1-1; TRBD1 might be the D (6 bases). The germline V gene has CDR1 SNHLY and CDR2 FYNNEI. This CDR3 is built from 14 residues. V was trimmed by 6 bases and J by 0 bases, leaving 11 bases between them. CDR3 region: CASSVQGVNTEAFF. The CDR3 nucleotides read TGTGCCAGCAGCGTACAGGGTGTGAACACTGAAGCTTTCTTT.

The rearrangement joins TRBV23-1 to TRBJ1-5, with a possible D match to TRBD1 (5 bases). TRBV23-1 is annotated as an ORF whose role is uncertain. V was shortened by 4 bases and J by 4 bases, with 14 bases between the two germline ends. The CDR3 length is 15 residues. CDR3 protein: CASSPTGLENQPQHF. In DNA form, the CDR3 reads TGCGCCAGCAGTCCTACGGGACTCGAGAATCAGCCCCAGCATTTT.

The chain employs TRBV12-3 or TRBV12-4 and TRBJ2-7; TRBD1 agrees at 8 bases. V lost 8 bases to trimming and J lost 4 bases; unmatched junction nucleotides: 7. There are 13 residues in the CDR3. CDR3 sequence reads: CASAIGQGYEQYF. Written as DNA, the CDR3 is TGTGCCAGCGCAATCGGACAGGGTTACGAGCAGTACTTC.

This chain joins TRBV19 and TRBJ2-2, with D tentatively TRBD2 (7 bases). V lost 7 bases and J lost 5, with 20 bases in between. Germline V gene sequence: CDR1 LNHDA, CDR2 SQIVND (reference sequence). The length of the CDR3 is 16 residues. The CDR3 coding sequence is TGTGCCAGTACCACCTGGGGGAGGGGGGATACCGGGGAGCTGTTTTTT. Amino acid sequence: CASTTWGRGDTGELFF. The variable domain in full, with the rest retrieved from reference TRBV19 and TRBJ2-2, is DGGITQSPKYLFRKEGQNVTLSCEQNLNHDAMYWYRQDPGQGLRLIYYSQIVNDFQKGDIAEGYSVSREKKESFPLTVTSAQKNPTAFYLCASTTWGRGDTGELFFGEGSRLTVL.